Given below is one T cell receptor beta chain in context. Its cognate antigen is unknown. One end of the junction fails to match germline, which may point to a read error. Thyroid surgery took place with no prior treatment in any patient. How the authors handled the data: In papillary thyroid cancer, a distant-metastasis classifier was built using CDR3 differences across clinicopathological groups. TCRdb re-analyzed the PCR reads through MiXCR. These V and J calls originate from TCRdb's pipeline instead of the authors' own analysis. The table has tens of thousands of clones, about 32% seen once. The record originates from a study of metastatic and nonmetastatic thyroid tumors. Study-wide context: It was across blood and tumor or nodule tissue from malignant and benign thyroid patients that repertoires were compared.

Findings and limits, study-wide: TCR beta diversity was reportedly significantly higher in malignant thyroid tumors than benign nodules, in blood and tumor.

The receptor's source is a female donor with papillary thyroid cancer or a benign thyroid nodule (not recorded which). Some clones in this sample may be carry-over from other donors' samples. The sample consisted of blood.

The CDR3 loop reads CASSLAVRQGTGNTIDF. CDR3 DNA sequence: TGTGCCAGCAGCTTAGCGGTGCGACAGGGTACAGGAAACACCATTGATTTT. The V gene is TRBV7-2, the J gene TRBJ1-3, with 7 bases lining up with TRBD1. Per the germline V gene, CDR1 is SGHTA and CDR2 is FQGNSA. The CDR3 covers 17 residues.